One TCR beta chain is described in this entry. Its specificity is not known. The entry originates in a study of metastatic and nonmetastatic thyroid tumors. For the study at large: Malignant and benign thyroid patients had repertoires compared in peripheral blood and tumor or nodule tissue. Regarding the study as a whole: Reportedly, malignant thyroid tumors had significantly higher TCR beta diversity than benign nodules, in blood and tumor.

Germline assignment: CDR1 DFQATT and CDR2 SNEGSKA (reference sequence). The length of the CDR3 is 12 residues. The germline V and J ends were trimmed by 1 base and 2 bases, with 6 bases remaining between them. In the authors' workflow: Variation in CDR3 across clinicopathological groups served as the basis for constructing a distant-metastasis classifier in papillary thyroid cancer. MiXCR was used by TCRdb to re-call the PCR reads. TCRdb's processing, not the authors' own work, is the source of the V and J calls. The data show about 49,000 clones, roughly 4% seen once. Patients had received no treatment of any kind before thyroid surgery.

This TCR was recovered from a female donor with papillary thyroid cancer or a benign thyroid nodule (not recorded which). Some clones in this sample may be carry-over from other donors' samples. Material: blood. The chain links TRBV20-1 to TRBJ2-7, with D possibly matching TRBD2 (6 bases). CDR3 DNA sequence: TGCAGTGCTAGAGGACTAGCCTACGAGCAGTACTTC. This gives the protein CSARGLAYEQYF.